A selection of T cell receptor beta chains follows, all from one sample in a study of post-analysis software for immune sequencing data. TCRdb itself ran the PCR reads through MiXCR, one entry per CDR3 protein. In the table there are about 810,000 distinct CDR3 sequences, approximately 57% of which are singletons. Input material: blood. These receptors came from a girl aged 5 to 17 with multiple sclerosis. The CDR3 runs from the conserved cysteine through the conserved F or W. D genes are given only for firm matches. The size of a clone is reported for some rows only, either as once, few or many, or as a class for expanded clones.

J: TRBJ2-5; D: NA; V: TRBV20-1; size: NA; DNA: TGCAGTGGAGGGCGTGGGGAGACCCAGTACTTC; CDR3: CSGGRGETQYF
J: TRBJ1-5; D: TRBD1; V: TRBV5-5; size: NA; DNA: TGTGCCAGCAGCTTGTCAGGGGGCGCGAATCGAGGCCAGCCCCAGCATTTT; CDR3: CASSLSGGANRGQPQHF
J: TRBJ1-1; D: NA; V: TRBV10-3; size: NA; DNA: TGTGCCATCAGGGGGATTGCGAACACTGAAGCTTTCTTT; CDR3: CAIRGIANTEAFF
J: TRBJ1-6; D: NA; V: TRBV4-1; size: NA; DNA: TGCGCCAGCAGCCTAGGACAGTCCTATAATTCACCCCTCCACTTT; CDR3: CASSLGQSYNSPLHF
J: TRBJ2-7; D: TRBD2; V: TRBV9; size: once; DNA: TGTGCCAGCAGCCCCATAGCGGGAGTCCCCTACGAGCAGTACTTC; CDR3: CASSPIAGVPYEQYF
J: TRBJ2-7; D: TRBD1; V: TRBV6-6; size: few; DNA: TGTGCCAGCAGGACGGCCGGGGACAGGGCCCACGAGCAGTACTTC; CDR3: CASRTAGDRAHEQYF
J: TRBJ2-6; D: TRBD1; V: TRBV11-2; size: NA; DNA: TGTGCCAGCAGCTTAAGGACAGGGGGGACTTCTGGGGCCAACGTCCTGACTTTC; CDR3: CASSLRTGGTSGANVLTF
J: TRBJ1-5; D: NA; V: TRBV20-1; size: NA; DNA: TGCAGTGCCACACGGGAGGGGGATCAGCCCCAGCATTTT; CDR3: CSATREGDQPQHF
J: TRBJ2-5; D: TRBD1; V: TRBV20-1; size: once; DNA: TGCAGTGCTAGAGATTGGGACAGCGCCCAACAAGAGACCCAGTACTTC; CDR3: CSARDWDSAQQETQYF
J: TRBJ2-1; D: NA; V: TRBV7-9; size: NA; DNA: TGTGCCAGCAGCTTAGCCTTAGCCACCTCGGGCTACAATGAGCAGTTCTTC; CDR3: CASSLALATSGYNEQFF